A selection of T cell receptor beta chains follows, all from one sample in a study of post-analysis software for immune sequencing data. TCRdb ran MiXCR on the PCR reads and lists one entry per CDR3 protein. The sample lists about 760,000 distinct CDR3 sequences; about 32% were seen once. The sample consisted of blood. The receptors shown here come from a girl between 5 and 17 years old with multiple sclerosis. CDR3s include the opening cysteine and the closing phenylalanine or tryptophan. The D gene is left open where the match is weak. Rows give clone size only sometimes, using once, few, many, or a class for an expanded clone.

J | length | D | size | V | CDR3 | DNA
TRBJ1-1 | 14 | . | . | TRBV5-6 | CASRTMGGNTEAFF | TGTGCCAGCAGAACTATGGGGGGGAACACTGAAGCTTTCTTT
TRBJ2-2 | 16 | TRBD1 | . | TRBV5-1 | CASSLAQGANTGELFF | TGCGCCAGCAGCTTGGCTCAGGGGGCGAACACCGGGGAGCTGTTTTTT
TRBJ2-6 | 16 | . | few | TRBV6-1 | CASSEYQGTGANVLTF | TGTGCCAGCAGTGAATATCAGGGGACTGGGGCCAACGTCCTGACTTTC
TRBJ2-1 | 16 | TRBD1 | . | TRBV6-2/TRBV6-3 | CASSYPTGAIYNEQFF | TGCGCCAGCAGTTACCCCACAGGGGCGATTTACAATGAGCAGTTCTTC
TRBJ2-1 | 16 | TRBD2 | . | TRBV9 | CASSSRLAGGYNEQFF | TGTGCCAGCAGCTCCCGACTAGCGGGAGGGTACAATGAGCAGTTCTTC
TRBJ2-1 | 14 | . | many | TRBV5-1 | CASSPGTPNNEQFF | TGCGCCAGCAGCCCGGGGACTCCAAACAATGAGCAGTTCTTC
TRBJ1-5 | 14 | . | few | TRBV10-3 | CANSAEPGNQPQHF | TGTGCCAACTCAGCGGAGCCTGGCAATCAGCCCCAGCATTTT
TRBJ2-1 | 16 | TRBD2 | many | TRBV12-5 | CASGVGTSGSQHEQFF | TGTGCTAGTGGTGTGGGGACTAGCGGGAGTCAGCATGAGCAGTTCTTC
TRBJ1-2 | 15 | . | once | TRBV29-1 | CSVGAGIGYSYGYTF | TGCAGCGTAGGGGCGGGAATAGGTTACTCCTATGGCTACACCTTC
TRBJ2-1 | 14 | . | many | TRBV20-1 | CSARGGDRFNEQFF | TGCAGTGCCAGGGGGGGAGATCGGTTCAATGAGCAGTTCTTC
TRBJ1-4 | 14 | . | . | TRBV29-1 | CSVEIGATNEKLFF | TGCAGCGTTGAAATAGGGGCAACTAATGAAAAACTGTTTTTT
TRBJ2-7 | 17 | TRBD1 | few | TRBV4-3 | CASSQDHLGTENYEQYF | TGCGCCAGCAGCCAAGATCATCTCGGGACAGAAAACTACGAGCAGTACTTC
TRBJ2-2 | 17 | TRBD1 | . | TRBV10-3 | CAISARGRRTGGGELFF | TGTGCCATCAGCGCAAGGGGGCGGAGGACGGGTGGAGGGGAGCTGTTTTTT
TRBJ2-3 | 13 | . | . | TRBV10-1 | CASAGERGDTQYF | TGCGCCAGCGCAGGGGAGAGAGGGGATACGCAGTATTTT
TRBJ2-5 | 15 | . | . | TRBV20-1 | CSARETKAVQETQYF | TGCAGTGCTAGAGAGACAAAAGCGGTACAAGAGACCCAGTACTTC
TRBJ2-5 | 16 | TRBD2 | few | TRBV28 | CASSPPGVAGRETQYF | TGTGCCAGCAGTCCTCCCGGGGTAGCGGGACGGGAGACCCAGTACTTC
TRBJ1-2 | 12 | . | . | TRBV29-1 | CSAEGSSYGYTF | TGCAGCGCTGAGGGCAGTAGCTATGGCTACACCTTC
TRBJ2-1 | 20 | TRBD2 | few | TRBV25-1 | CASSELPRLAGGRSYNEQFF | TGTGCCAGCAGTGAATTGCCGCGGCTAGCGGGGGGGCGCTCCTACAATGAGCAGTTCTTC
TRBJ2-5 | 17 | TRBD2 | . | TRBV29-1 | CSVTGLAGGSVVETQYF | TGCAGCGTTACGGGACTAGCGGGAGGTTCGGTTGTAGAGACCCAGTACTTC
TRBJ2-5 | 16 | . | few | TRBV20-1 | CSAWGWDQEDQETQYF | TGCAGTGCTTGGGGGTGGGACCAGGAAGACCAAGAGACCCAGTACTTC
TRBJ2-2 | 15 | . | . | TRBV11-1 | CASSLLIANTGELFF | TGTGCCAGCAGCTTATTGATCGCGAACACCGGGGAGCTGTTTTTT
TRBJ1-2 | 15 | TRBD1 | . | TRBV9 | CASSEGDHRGYGYTF | TGTGCCAGCAGCGAAGGAGACCACAGGGGCTATGGCTACACCTTC
TRBJ2-3 | 16 | . | . | TRBV6-6 | CASSYSSGRYTDTQYF | TGTGCCAGCAGTTACTCGTCCGGGAGATACACAGATACGCAGTATTTT
TRBJ1-5 | 15 | . | . | TRBV5-6 | CASSVANRGNQPQHF | TGTGCCAGCAGCGTGGCGAATAGGGGCAATCAGCCCCAGCATTTT
TRBJ2-3 | 17 | . | . | TRBV4-2 | CASSSDGESSPTDTQYF | TGTGCCAGCTCGTCCGACGGGGAATCCTCTCCCACAGATACGCAGTATTTT
TRBJ2-7 | 14 | . | . | TRBV15 | CATSRLGGYNEQYF | TGTGCCACCAGCAGGCTCGGGGGTTACAATGAGCAGTACTTC
TRBJ2-3 | 12 | . | few | TRBV20-1 | CSASSFTDTQYF | TGCAGTGCTAGTAGCTTCACAGATACGCAGTATTTT
TRBJ2-1 | 13 | . | . | TRBV4-1 | CASSQAGSNEQFF | TGCGCCAGCAGTCAAGCCGGGAGCAATGAGCAGTTCTTC
TRBJ2-7 | 15 | TRBD2 | once | TRBV10-2 | CASSAGLAGKYEQYF | TGCGCCAGCAGTGCGGGACTAGCGGGAAAATACGAGCAGTACTTC
TRBJ1-2 | 14 | . | few | TRBV4-1 | CASSQLIRGRGYTF | TGCGCCAGCAGCCAACTTATCAGGGGTAGGGGCTACACCTTC
TRBJ1-2 | 15 | . | . | TRBV28 | CASRSARGGMGGYTF | TGTGCCAGCAGATCCGCTCGCGGGGGCATGGGTGGCTACACCTTC
TRBJ2-4 | 12 | TRBD2 | many | TRBV29-1 | CSVGQGGDIQYF | TGCAGCGTTGGGCAGGGAGGGGACATTCAGTACTTC
TRBJ1-1 | 14 | . | . | TRBV15 | CATSRDGANTEAFF | TGTGCCACCAGCAGAGATGGGGCGAACACTGAAGCTTTCTTT